These 21 T cell receptor beta chains were sequenced from one sample in a study of blood T cell repertoires in COVID-19. Produced via immunoSEQ multiplex PCR; TCRdb's table is partial and in-frame only. The sample has fewer than 300,000 clones, roughly 91% seen once. The sequenced sample consisted of PBMCs or T cells enriched from blood (not recorded which). Every receptor here comes from a woman aged 40 to 50 with acute COVID-19.

This chain joins TRBV7-9 and TRBJ1-6, with D tentatively TRBD1 (6 bases). Germline CDR1 and CDR2: SEHNR and FQNEAQ (reference sequence). V was cut by 5 bases and J by 0 bases, with 14 bases left in between. The CDR3 covers 17 residues. CDR3 DNA: TGTGCCAGCAGCCCACGGACAGTTGGCTCCTATAATTCACCCCTCCACTTT. Translation gives CASSPRTVGSYNSPLHF.

This clone was counted only a few times. This rearrangement joins TRBV5-4 to TRBJ1-1, with D possibly matching TRBD1 (5 bases). The CDR3 contains 15 residues. CDR1 and CDR2 (germline): SGHNT, YYREEE (reference sequence). Deletions cut 3 bases from V and 3 bases from J, with 15 bases between. The CDR3 protein is CASSSRRGDHTEAFF. CDR3 coding DNA: TGTGCCAGCAGCTCCCGGCGGGGGGACCACACTGAAGCTTTCTTT.

V and J are TRBV4-1 and TRBJ1-2, with D perhaps TRBD1 (5 bases). The V gene's germline CDR1 is MGHRA and CDR2 YSYEKL. Between the trimmed V and J ends, which lost 0 bases and 7 bases, there was a span of 18 bases. The CDR3 extends over 16 amino acids. The CDR3 loop reads CASSQDRPVPQGGYTF. CDR3 sequence (DNA): TGCGCCAGCAGCCAAGATCGTCCAGTACCCCAGGGTGGCTACACCTTC.

This CDR3 reads CASSLGLAGPGIDEQFF. In DNA form, the CDR3 reads TGTGCCAGCAGCCTTGGACTAGCGGGCCCCGGGATCGATGAGCAGTTCTTC. This rearrangement joins TRBV7-9 to TRBJ2-1, with 11 bases lining up with TRBD2. The length of the CDR3 is 17 residues. From germline, CDR1 is SEHNR and CDR2 FQNEAQ (reference sequence). V shed 5 bases, J shed 8 bases, and the junction held 14 bases outside the gene matches.

This clone was detected only a few times. The chain uses TRBV5-4 and TRBJ1-6; the D gene is possibly TRBD1 (5 bases). This CDR3 has 16 amino acids. The V gene's germline CDR1 is SGHNT and CDR2 YYREEE (reference sequence). The ends were cut back, 4 bases at V and 6 bases at J, with 17 bases in the middle. DNA for the CDR3: TGTGCCAGCAGCCCGAGGACCGGGGGTTCTAATTCACCCCTCCACTTT. This translates into CASSPRTGGSNSPLHF.

The chain carries TRBV28 and TRBJ1-2; tentatively, D is TRBD1 (6 bases). The V and J ends lost 3 bases and 4 bases respectively, with 9 bases between them. Germline V gene data show CDR1 as MDHEN and CDR2 as SYDVKM. This CDR3 has 13 residues. The CDR3 here is CASSFSGAYGYTF. The CDR3 nucleotides read TGTGCCAGCAGTTTCTCAGGGGCCTATGGCTACACCTTC.

V usage is TRBV15 and J usage is TRBJ1-1; D ambiguous. V was clipped by 0 bases and J by 5 bases, with 4 bases between them. Germline assignment: CDR1 LNHNV and CDR2 YYDKDF (reference sequence). The CDR3 has 12 residues. The CDR3 reads CATSRDSTEAFF. For the CDR3, the DNA is TGTGCCACCAGCAGAGATTCGACTGAAGCTTTCTTT.

This sequence joins TRBV3-1 (or the pseudogene TRBV3-2) and TRBJ1-3; possible D gene TRBD1, 6 bases. The CDR3 is made up of 16 amino acids. Trimming removed 2 bases at V and 0 bases at J, with 11 bases between. Germline loops: CDR1 LGHDT, CDR2 YNNKEL (reference sequence). CDR3 in amino acids: CASSQQGISSGNTIYF. In DNA, the CDR3 is TGTGCCAGCAGCCAACAGGGGATAAGCTCTGGAAACACCATATATTTT.

This chain joins TRBV18 and TRBJ2-7; D unresolved. Per the germline V gene, CDR1 is KGHSH and CDR2 is LQKENI. The V end was cut by 1 base, the J end by 6 bases, with 13 bases between. The CDR3 loop spans 14 amino acids. The CDR3, as DNA: TGTGCCAGCTCACCACTAGCCTCCCTGACCGAGCAGTACTTC. The encoded protein is CASSPLASLTEQYF.

The V call is TRBV15, the J call TRBJ1-2; 7 bases align to TRBD1. The CDR3 has 13 residues. The germline CDR1 and CDR2 sequences are LNHNV and YYDKDF (reference sequence). The V gene end was trimmed by 3 bases and the J gene end by 3 bases; junction bases not matched to a gene: 1. Here the CDR3 reads CATSSGTDYGYTF. CDR3 nucleotides: TGTGCCACCAGCAGTGGGACAGACTATGGCTACACCTTC.

V and J are TRBV24-1 and TRBJ2-1; 11 bases are a match to TRBD1. The CDR3 sequence is 16 residues long. J gave up 9 bases and V 2 bases, and 8 bases lay outside the gene matches. The germline gives CDR1 KGHDR, CDR2 SFDVKD. The CDR3 DNA sequence: TGTGCCACCAGTGATTCAAGGACAGGGGGCTTGTTTGAGCAGTTCTTC. Its protein is CATSDSRTGGLFEQFF.

CDR3 loop: CASGDRGTGELFF. The CDR3 DNA follows: TGTGCCAGCGGAGACAGGGGGACCGGGGAGCTGTTTTTT. The chain uses TRBV11-2 and TRBJ2-2; 9 bases are a match to TRBD1. Germline V lookup: CDR1 SGHAT, CDR2 FQNNGV. This CDR3 has 13 residues. The trim removed 8 bases at V and 5 bases at J, leaving 3 bases unmatched.

The chain carries TRBV5-6 and TRBJ1-3; D may be TRBD1 (5 bases). The germline V and J ends were trimmed by 2 bases and 3 bases, with 21 bases remaining between them. Germline V CDR1 and CDR2: SGHDT, YYEEEE. This CDR3 region has 18 residues. The CDR3 DNA reads as TGTGCCAGCAGCTTTGAACAAGACAGTGGACGATTTGGAAACACCATATATTTT. It codes for CASSFEQDSGRFGNTIYF.

The chain uses TRBV30 and TRBJ2-3; 9 nucleotides align to TRBD2. V gave up 1 base and J gave up 5 bases; unmatched junction bases: 10. The CDR3 loop spans 16 amino acids. Germline CDR1 GTSNPN, CDR2 SVGIG (reference sequence). Here the CDR3 reads CAWSEFSGRGIDTQYF. The CDR3 bases are TGTGCCTGGAGTGAATTTAGCGGGAGAGGTATAGATACGCAGTATTTT.

V and J are TRBV12-3 or TRBV12-4 and TRBJ1-4; no definite D call. V lost 7 bases to trimming and J lost 8 bases, with 8 bases between them. The CDR3 contains 11 residues. DNA for the CDR3: TGTGCCAGCAAACGGAGGGAAAAACTGTTTTTT. Protein product: CASKRREKLFF.

The V and J genes are TRBV6-2 or TRBV6-3 and TRBJ2-7, with a possible D match to TRBD1 (6 bases). The V end lost 0 bases, the J end lost 4 bases, and 16 bases lay between the germline ends. CDR1 and CDR2 from the germline V gene are MNHEY and SVGEGT. The CDR3 length is 16 residues. The CDR3 nucleotides are TGTGCCAGCAGTTACTCCGGGACATTGAATAAGTACGAGCAGTACTTC. It is translated as CASSYSGTLNKYEQYF.

The chain carries TRBV28 and TRBJ1-5; D is possibly TRBD1 (5 bases). Per germline, CDR1 MDHEN and CDR2 SYDVKM. The CDR3 runs to 12 residues. Trimming removed 5 bases from V and 6 bases from J, with 8 bases in between. In DNA form, the CDR3 reads TGTGCCAGCAGTCTGACAGTTCAGCCCCAGCATTTT. This translates into CASSLTVQPQHF.

This rearrangement joins TRBV30 to TRBJ2-2; 12 bases line up with TRBD2. Germline CDR1 reads GTSNPN; CDR2 reads SVGIG (reference sequence). This CDR3 has 16 amino acids. The junction had 8 bases not matched to a gene; V was cut back by 8 bases and J by 1 base. The CDR3 bases are TGTGCCCGAACGACTAGCGGGAGTTTGAACACCGGGGAGCTGTTTTTT. Protein sequence: CARTTSGSLNTGELFF. The full variable domain, its missing parts supplied by reference TRBV30 and TRBJ2-2, is SQTIHQWPATLVQPVGSPLSLECTVEGTSNPNLYWYRQAAGRGLQLLFYSVGIGQISSEVPQNLSASRPQDRQFILSSKKLLLSDSGFYLCARTTSGSLNTGELFFGEGSRLTVL.

This sequence joins TRBV19 and TRBJ1-1; the D gene is possibly TRBD1 (6 bases). Germline assignment: CDR1 LNHDA and CDR2 SQIVND (reference sequence). The CDR3 is 13 amino acids. V lost 8 bases and J 3 bases, leaving 13 bases between the germline ends. The DNA for the CDR3 is TGTGCCAGTTCGTCCAGGGGAGACACTGAAGCTTTCTTT. Amino acids: CASSSRGDTEAFF.

CDR3 region: CASGIGGRGTEAFF. CDR3 nucleotide sequence: TGTGCCAGTGGCATAGGGGGGAGGGGCACTGAAGCTTTCTTT. This chain uses TRBV19 with TRBJ1-1; a possible D gene is TRBD1 (6 bases). CDR1 and CDR2 from the germline V gene are LNHDA and SQIVND (reference sequence). The CDR3 is 14 residues long. Trimming removed 8 bases from V and 4 bases from J, with 17 bases in between.

V usage is TRBV24-1 and J usage is TRBJ1-2, with 7 bases lining up with TRBD1. The germline V gene has CDR1 KGHDR and CDR2 SFDVKD. V lost 5 bases to trimming and J lost 2 bases; unmatched junction nucleotides: 7. This CDR3 has 15 residues. CDR3 protein: CATSGTAGQNYGYTF. CDR3 coding DNA: TGTGCCACCAGTGGGACCGCGGGACAGAACTATGGCTACACCTTC.